Sequencing of this T cell receptor (beta chain) was carried out in a study of cytomegalovirus exposure and HLA in healthy donors. TCRdb's copy holds only in-frame clones and misses some; the assay was immunoSEQ multiplex PCR. The sample carries 200,000 to 250,000 clones, roughly 85% recorded once. Germline trimming cut 3 bases from V and 9 bases from J; bases unmatched to any gene: 5. The CDR3 extends over 13 amino acids. Germline lookup yields CDR1 LGHNA and CDR2 YNFKEQ. This TCR was sampled from a woman younger than 30 in good health and CMV-seronegative. V usage is TRBV4-2 and J usage is TRBJ2-7; TRBD2 matches at 10 bases. Material: PBMCs. The CDR3 DNA follows: TGTGCCAGCAGCCATTCCGGGACTAGCGTGCAGTACTTC. Amino acid sequence: CASSHSGTSVQYF.